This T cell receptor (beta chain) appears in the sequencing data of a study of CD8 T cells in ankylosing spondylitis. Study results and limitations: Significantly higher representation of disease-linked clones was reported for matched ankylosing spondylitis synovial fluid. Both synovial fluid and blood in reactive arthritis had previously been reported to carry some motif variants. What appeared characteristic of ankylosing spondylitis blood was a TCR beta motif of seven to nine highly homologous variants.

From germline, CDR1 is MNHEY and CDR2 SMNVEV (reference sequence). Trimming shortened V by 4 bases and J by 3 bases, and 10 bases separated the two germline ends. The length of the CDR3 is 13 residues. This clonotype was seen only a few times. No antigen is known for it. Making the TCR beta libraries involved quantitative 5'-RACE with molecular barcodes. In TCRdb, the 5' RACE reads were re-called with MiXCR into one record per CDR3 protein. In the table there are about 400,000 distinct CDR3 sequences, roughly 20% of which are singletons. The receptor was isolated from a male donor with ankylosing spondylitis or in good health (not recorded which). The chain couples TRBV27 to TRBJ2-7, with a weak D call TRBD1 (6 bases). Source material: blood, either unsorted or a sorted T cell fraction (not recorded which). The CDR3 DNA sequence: TGTGCCAGCAGTTACGGGACAAACTACGAGCAGTACTTC. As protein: CASSYGTNYEQYF.